Following are 21 T cell receptor beta chains from one sample sequenced in a study of blood T cell repertoires in COVID-19. Sequenced by immunoSEQ multiplex PCR; TCRdb stores in-frame clones only, minus some. Counted here are some 120,000 clones, roughly 79% occurring once; the ten biggest clones make up 15% to 25%. Sequenced input: peripheral blood. These TCRs come from a man older than 75 with acute or convalescent COVID-19.

The CDR3, as DNA: TGTGCCAGCAGTGATCTAATCTCCAGGGGATTAGTCGCGGAGACCCAGTACTTC. It yields the protein CASSDLISRGLVAETQYF. V gene TRBV6-1 combines with J gene TRBJ2-5, with TRBD1 as a possible D gene (6 bases). This CDR3 is built from 18 residues. V lost 3 bases and J lost 5, with 25 bases in between. Germline loops: CDR1 MNHNS, CDR2 SASEGT.

The J gene is TRBJ2-7, the V gene TRBV7-7; D might be TRBD2 (5 bases). In germline, CDR1 is SSHAT, CDR2 FNYEAQ (reference sequence). V dropped 5 bases and J dropped 2 bases, with 13 bases sitting between them. The CDR3 is 14 amino acids. CDR3 DNA sequence: TGTGCCAGCAGCCCCTCCGAGGGAGCCTACGAGCAGTACTTC. This codes for CASSPSEGAYEQYF.

The rearrangement uses TRBV2 and TRBJ1-6; D is possibly TRBD1 (6 bases). CDR3 size: 15 residues. Between the trimmed V and J ends, which lost 2 bases and 6 bases, there was a span of 11 bases. Germline CDR1 SNHLY, CDR2 FYNNEI. The CDR3: CASSESGGLNSPLHF. DNA of the CDR3: TGTGCCAGCAGTGAATCGGGGGGGCTTAATTCACCCCTCCACTTT.

The CDR3 is CASLRTSGGEQFF. The CDR3 DNA follows: TGTGCCAGCCTCAGAACTAGCGGGGGTGAGCAGTTCTTC. V and J are TRBV12-3 or TRBV12-4 and TRBJ2-1; 11 nucleotides align to TRBD2. The length of the CDR3 is 13 residues. The V gene end was trimmed by 8 bases and the J gene end by 9 bases; junction bases not matched to a gene: 6.

A note on this clone: Other DNA sequences in the sample encode the same CDR3. The chain recombines TRBV18 with TRBJ2-7, with TRBD1 matching over 7 bases. The germline V gene encodes CDR1 KGHSH and CDR2 LQKENI. There are 12 residues in the CDR3. V gave up 3 bases and J gave up 7 bases; unmatched junction bases: 3. The CDR3 nucleotides are TGTGCCAGCTCACCTGGGACAGTTGAGCAGTACTTC. Translated: CASSPGTVEQYF.

The chain recombines TRBV7-2 with TRBJ2-7; D is unclear. The V gene lost 5 bases and the J gene lost 2 bases, with 16 bases spanning the gap. Germline CDR1 and CDR2: SGHTA and FQGNSA. This CDR3 is 15 amino acids long. CDR3 bases: TGTGCCAGCAGCCCTACCCTCTTTGGAGCCTACGAGCAGTACTTC. Protein sequence: CASSPTLFGAYEQYF.

This chain links TRBV15 with TRBJ2-3; D is undetermined. Per germline, CDR1 LNHNV and CDR2 YYDKDF (reference sequence). The CDR3 is 17 residues long. V dropped 3 bases and J dropped 4 bases, with 20 bases sitting between them. The CDR3 DNA reads as TGTGCCACCAGCAGCCCGACTGAACTACTACTTGCAGATACGCAGTATTTT. Protein: CATSSPTELLLADTQYF.

The chain is built from TRBV6-5 and TRBJ2-7; the match to TRBD1 covers 7 bases. Germline-derived CDR1 and CDR2 are MNHEY and SVGAGI. CDR3 length: 15 amino acids. V dropped 2 bases and J dropped 0; count of bases not matched to a gene: 4. CDR3 sequence: CASSYPDRLSYEQYF. CDR3 nucleotides: TGTGCCAGCAGTTACCCGGACAGGCTCTCCTACGAGCAGTACTTC.

In DNA, the CDR3 is TGTGCCATCAGGCCGGGACAGGGAGACTATGGCTACACCTTC. Translation gives CAIRPGQGDYGYTF. The chain recombines TRBV10-3 with TRBJ1-2, with 9 bases that match TRBD1. The CDR3 has 14 amino acids. Germline CDR1 ENHRY, CDR2 SYGVKD. Trimming cost V 6 bases and J 3 bases; bases outside gene matches: 5.

This clone came up once. The chain couples TRBV6-1 to TRBJ2-5; perhaps TRBD1 as D (5 bases). The CDR3 is made up of 15 amino acids. V was clipped by 3 bases and J by 4 bases, with 15 bases between them. The germline V gene encodes CDR1 MNHNS and CDR2 SASEGT. CDR3 sequence: CASSDIGANGETQYF. The DNA for the CDR3 is TGTGCCAGCAGTGACATAGGGGCTAACGGAGAGACCCAGTACTTC.

This clone was observed a single time. This chain connects TRBV5-1 to TRBJ2-5, with 12 positions matching TRBD1. Per germline, CDR1 SGHRS and CDR2 YFSETQ. V was clipped by 3 bases and J by 4 bases; unmatched bases: 4. The CDR3 consists of 15 residues. CDR3 sequence reads: CASSSGQGAVETQYF. DNA for the CDR3: TGCGCCAGCAGCTCGGGACAGGGGGCCGTAGAGACCCAGTACTTC. The full variable domain, its missing parts supplied by reference TRBV5-1 and TRBJ2-5, is KAGVTQTPRYLIKTRGQQVTLSCSPISGHRSVSWYQQTPGQGLQFLFEYFSETQRNKGNFPGRFSGRQFSNSRSEMNVSTLELGDSALYLCASSSGQGAVETQYFGPGTRLLVL.

The genes are TRBV5-1 and TRBJ2-5; 7 bases match TRBD1. The CDR3 loop spans 15 amino acids. The V gene's germline CDR1 is SGHRS and CDR2 YFSETQ. V was clipped by 0 bases and J by 3 bases; unmatched bases: 5. CDR3 DNA: TGCGCCAGCAGCTTGGAAGGGGGCGGAAAAGAGACCCAGTACTTC. Protein sequence: CASSLEGGGKETQYF.

The chain joins TRBV28 to TRBJ2-7, with a possible D match to TRBD2 (6 bases). The germline gives CDR1 MDHEN, CDR2 SYDVKM. The CDR3 is 16 residues long. The V end lost 5 bases, the J end lost 4 bases, and 21 bases lay between the germline ends. The CDR3 loop reads CASSPIGGASGYEQYF. The CDR3 DNA sequence: TGTGCCAGCAGTCCAATAGGAGGGGCTTCGGGGTACGAGCAGTACTTC. The whole variable domain, filled in from reference TRBV28 and TRBJ2-7, reads DVKVTQSSRYLVKRTGEKVFLECVQDMDHENMFWYRQDPGLGLRLIYFSYDVKMKEKGDIPEGYSVSREKKERFSLILESASTNQTSMYLCASSPIGGASGYEQYFGPGTRLTVT.

The rearrangement links TRBV5-4 to TRBJ2-1, with 7 bases identical to TRBD1. In germline, CDR1 is SGHNT, CDR2 YYREEE (reference sequence). The CDR3 spans 16 residues. V shed 1 base and J 5 bases; nucleotides not matched to a gene: 9. The CDR3 spells CASSLSSRTGHNEQFF. In nucleotides, the CDR3 is TGTGCCAGCAGCTTGAGTTCCAGGACAGGACACAATGAGCAGTTCTTC.

The rearrangement uses TRBV30 and TRBJ2-3; TRBD1 might be the D (5 bases). CDR3 length: 13 amino acids. The germline V gene encodes CDR1 GTSNPN and CDR2 SVGIG (reference sequence). The V gene lost 4 bases and the J gene lost 9 bases, with 17 bases spanning the gap. The CDR3 is CAWTGSGLGTQYF. CDR3 sequence (DNA): TGTGCCTGGACTGGTTCAGGGTTGGGGACGCAGTATTTT. The variable domain in full, completed from reference TRBV30 and TRBJ2-3, reads SQTIHQWPATLVQPVGSPLSLECTVEGTSNPNLYWYRQAAGRGLQLLFYSVGIGQISSEVPQNLSASRPQDRQFILSSKKLLLSDSGFYLCAWTGSGLGTQYFGPGTRLTVL.

The J gene is TRBJ1-1, the V gene TRBV5-1, with 8 bases identical to TRBD1. In germline, CDR1 is SGHRS, CDR2 YFSETQ. The V segment lost 3 bases and the J segment 1 base; nucleotides outside the gene matches: 17. This CDR3 region has 19 residues. The CDR3 reads CASSSLTYFRQGKNTEAFF. CDR3 nucleotide sequence: TGCGCCAGCAGCTCCCTTACATATTTTCGACAGGGGAAGAACACTGAAGCTTTCTTT.

This rearrangement joins TRBV7-8 to TRBJ2-1; 9 bases are shared with TRBD1. CDR1 is SGHVS and CDR2 is FQNEAQ in the germline V gene. V was pared by 4 bases and J by 7 bases, with 2 bases of the junction left unmatched. This CDR3 has 13 amino acids. The CDR3 region has the DNA TGTGCCAGCAGCTCCGGGACAGGGAATGAGCAGTTCTTC. Its translation is CASSSGTGNEQFF.

This chain connects TRBV7-9 to TRBJ2-7; 7 bases fit TRBD2. The J segment lost 5 bases and the V segment lost 5 bases, leaving 21 bases of the junction unmatched. This CDR3 is built from 18 residues. The germline V gene has CDR1 SEHNR and CDR2 FQNEAQ (reference sequence). The CDR3, as DNA: TGTGCCAGCAGCCGCAACCGTGGGGGGATTCAAGGGAGGGACGAGCAGTACTTC. This sequence encodes CASSRNRGGIQGRDEQYF.

This clone was seen a few times. The gene calls are TRBV28 and TRBJ1-2, with D unclear. Trimming pared 7 bases from V and 4 bases from J, leaving 7 bases between. Germline V gene lookup returns CDR1 MDHEN and CDR2 SYDVKM. CDR3 size: 11 residues. Written as DNA, the CDR3 is TGTGCCAGCACAACGGGCTATGGCTACACCTTC. It yields the protein CASTTGYGYTF.

The V call is TRBV14, the J call TRBJ2-3; tentative D call: TRBD1 (6 bases). The CDR3 extends over 15 amino acids. Trimming took off 4 bases at V and 5 bases at J, with 16 bases between the two ends. Germline-derived CDR1 and CDR2 are SGHDN and FVKESK. CDR3 in amino acids: CASSRPGTLRDTQYF. Written as DNA, the CDR3 is TGTGCCAGCAGCCGTCCCGGGACATTGAGAGATACGCAGTATTTT.

The gene calls are TRBV2 and TRBJ1-5, with D maybe TRBD1 (6 bases). The V end lost 6 bases, the J end lost 2 bases, and 14 bases lay between the germline ends. There are 15 residues in the CDR3. CDR1 and CDR2 (germline): SNHLY, FYNNEI. The CDR3 is CASRTDRFGNQPQHF. Written as DNA, the CDR3 is TGTGCCAGCAGAACCGACAGGTTCGGCAATCAGCCCCAGCATTTT.